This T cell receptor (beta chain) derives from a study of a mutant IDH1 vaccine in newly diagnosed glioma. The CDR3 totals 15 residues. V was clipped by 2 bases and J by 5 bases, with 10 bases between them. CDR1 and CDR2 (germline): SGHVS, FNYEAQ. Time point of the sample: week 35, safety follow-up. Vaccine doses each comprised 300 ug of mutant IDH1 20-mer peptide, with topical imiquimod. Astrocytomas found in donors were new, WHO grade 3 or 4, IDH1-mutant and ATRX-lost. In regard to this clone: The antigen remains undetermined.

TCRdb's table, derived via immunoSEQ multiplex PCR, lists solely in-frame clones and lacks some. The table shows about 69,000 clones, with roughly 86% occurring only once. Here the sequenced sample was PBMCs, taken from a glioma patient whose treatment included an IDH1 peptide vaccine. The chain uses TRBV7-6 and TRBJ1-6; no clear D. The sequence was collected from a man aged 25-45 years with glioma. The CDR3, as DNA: TGTGCCAGCAGCTTAAGCAGCCCAGATAATTCACCCCTCCACTTT. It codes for CASSLSSPDNSPLHF.